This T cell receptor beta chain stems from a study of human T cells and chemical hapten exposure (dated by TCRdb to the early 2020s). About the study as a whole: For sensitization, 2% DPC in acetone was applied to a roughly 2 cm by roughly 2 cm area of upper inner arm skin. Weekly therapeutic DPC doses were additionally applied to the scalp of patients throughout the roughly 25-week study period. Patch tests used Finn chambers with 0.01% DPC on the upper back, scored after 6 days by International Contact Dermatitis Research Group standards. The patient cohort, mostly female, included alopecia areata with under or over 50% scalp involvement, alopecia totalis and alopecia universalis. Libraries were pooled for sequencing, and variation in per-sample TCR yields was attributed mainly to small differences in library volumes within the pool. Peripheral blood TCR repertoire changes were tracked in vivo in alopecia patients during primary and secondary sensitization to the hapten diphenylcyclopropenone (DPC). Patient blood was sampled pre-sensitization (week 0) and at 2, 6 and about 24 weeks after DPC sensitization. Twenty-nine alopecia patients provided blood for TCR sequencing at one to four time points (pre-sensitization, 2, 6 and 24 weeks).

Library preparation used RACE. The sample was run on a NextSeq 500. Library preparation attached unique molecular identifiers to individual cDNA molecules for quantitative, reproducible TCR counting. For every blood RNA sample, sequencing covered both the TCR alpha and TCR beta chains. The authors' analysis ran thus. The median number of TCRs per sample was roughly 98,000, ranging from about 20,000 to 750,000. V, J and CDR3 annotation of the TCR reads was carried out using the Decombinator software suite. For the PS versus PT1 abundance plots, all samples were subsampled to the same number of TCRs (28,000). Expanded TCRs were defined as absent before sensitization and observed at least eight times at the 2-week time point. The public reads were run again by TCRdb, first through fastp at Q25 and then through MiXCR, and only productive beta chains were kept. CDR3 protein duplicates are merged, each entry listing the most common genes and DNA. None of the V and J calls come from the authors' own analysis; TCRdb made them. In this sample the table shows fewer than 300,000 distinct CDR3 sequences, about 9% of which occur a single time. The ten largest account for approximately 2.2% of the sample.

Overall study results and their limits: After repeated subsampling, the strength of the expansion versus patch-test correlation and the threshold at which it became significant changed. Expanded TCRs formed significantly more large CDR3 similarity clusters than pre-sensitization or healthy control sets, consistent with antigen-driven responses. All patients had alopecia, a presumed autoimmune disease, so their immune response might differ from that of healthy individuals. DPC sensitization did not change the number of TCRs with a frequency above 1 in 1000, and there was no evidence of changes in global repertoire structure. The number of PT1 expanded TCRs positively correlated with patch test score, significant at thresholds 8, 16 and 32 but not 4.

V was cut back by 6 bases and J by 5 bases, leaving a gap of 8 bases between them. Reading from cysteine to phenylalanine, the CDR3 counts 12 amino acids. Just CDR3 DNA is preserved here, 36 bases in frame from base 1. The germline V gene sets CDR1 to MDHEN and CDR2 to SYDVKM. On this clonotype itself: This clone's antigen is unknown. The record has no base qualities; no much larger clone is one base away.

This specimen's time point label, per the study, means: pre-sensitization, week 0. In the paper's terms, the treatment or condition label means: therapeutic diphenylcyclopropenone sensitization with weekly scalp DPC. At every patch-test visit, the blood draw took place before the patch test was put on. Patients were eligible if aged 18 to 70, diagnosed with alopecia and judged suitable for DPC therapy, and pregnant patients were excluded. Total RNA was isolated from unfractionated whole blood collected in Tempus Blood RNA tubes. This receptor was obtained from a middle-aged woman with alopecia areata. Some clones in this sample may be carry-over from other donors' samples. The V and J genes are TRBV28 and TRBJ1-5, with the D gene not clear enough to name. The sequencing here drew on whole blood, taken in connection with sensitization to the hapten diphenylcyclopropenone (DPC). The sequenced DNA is TGTGCCAGCAGGGTTCCCGATCAGCCCCAGCATTTT. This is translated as CASRVPDQPQHF.